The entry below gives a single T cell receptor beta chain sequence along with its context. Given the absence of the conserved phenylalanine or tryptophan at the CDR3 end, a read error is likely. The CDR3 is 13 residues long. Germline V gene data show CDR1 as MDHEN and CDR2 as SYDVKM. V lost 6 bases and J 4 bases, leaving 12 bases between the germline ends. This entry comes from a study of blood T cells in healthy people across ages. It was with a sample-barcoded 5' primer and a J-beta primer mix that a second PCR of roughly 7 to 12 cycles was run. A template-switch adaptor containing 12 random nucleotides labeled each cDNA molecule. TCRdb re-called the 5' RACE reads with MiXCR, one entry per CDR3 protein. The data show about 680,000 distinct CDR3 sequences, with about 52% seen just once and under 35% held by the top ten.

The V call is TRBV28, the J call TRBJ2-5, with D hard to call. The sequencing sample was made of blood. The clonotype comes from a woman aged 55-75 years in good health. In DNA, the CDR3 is TGTGCCAGCAGCAAGGTCGGACGAGAGACCCAGTACTTA. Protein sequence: CASSKVGRETQYL.